This T cell receptor (beta chain) was identified during a study of T-cell reconstitution after alpha-beta-depleted transplantation in children. Preparing the TCRbeta library involved the use of unique molecular identifiers. Via MiXCR, TCRdb re-called the PCR reads, giving one row per CDR3 protein. This table has 900,000 or so distinct CDR3 sequences, about 15% appearing once. The CDR3 runs 15 residues. Findings of the study overall: Where alpha-beta T cells came from about two months after transplant was reportedly several hundred expanded graft clones. The authors attributed T-cell counts and diversity one year after transplant mostly to newly produced T cells.

About this clonotype: As yet, its antigen is unknown.

The material was PBMCs, mostly from graft donor cells, obtained 360 days after TCRalphabeta/CD19-depleted stem cell transplant. This TCR derives from a male patient aged 10-17 years who had a stem cell transplant for acute lymphoblastic leukemia, so the T cells may come from the graft donor. This chain connects TRBV21-1 to TRBJ2-5; whether TRBD1, the table's D call, matches the DNA was not checked. TRBV21-1 is a documented pseudogene. This CDR3 reads CASSFRTGEQETQYF. DNA of the CDR3: TGTGCCAGCAGCTTCCGGACAGGGGAACAAGAGACCCAGTACTTC.